The 10 T cell receptor beta chains below were found in one sample sequenced in a study of graft-versus-host responses after intestinal transplantation (dated by TCRdb to the early 2020s). Interpreted using the paper, the time point label stands for: cells obtained before transplantation from donor or recipient. These receptors have no identified antigens. To prepare the library, the immunoSEQ multiplex PCR assay was applied. Held by TCRdb, this immuneACCESS table contains in-frame sequences only and omits some clones. Under half of the omission traces to an unresolved V gene where checked; the cause of the rest is unknown. This sample has some 87,000 clones in its table, and over 80% of those were observed once. Of the sample, around 1.2% falls within the top ten clones. The source was unstimulated CD8+ T cells sorted from spleen or lymph node cells, collected before transplant. These receptors were obtained from a human donor who was the organ donor for an intestinal transplant.

The rearrangement joins TRBV27 to TRBJ2-7; tentative D call: TRBD1 (5 bases). The ends were cut back, 6 bases at V and 1 base at J, with 10 bases in the middle. CDR1 MNHEY and CDR2 SMNVEV come from the germline V gene (reference sequence). The CDR3 has 13 amino acids. Here the CDR3 reads CASRDISSYEQYF. Here the CDR3 DNA reads TGTGCCAGCAGGGACATCTCTTCCTACGAGCAGTACTTC.

A few counts support this clone. This rearrangement joins TRBV4-1 to TRBJ1-6, with TRBD1 matching over 9 bases. The CDR3 totals 17 residues. From germline, CDR1 is MGHRA and CDR2 YSYEKL. V lost 4 bases to trimming and J lost 9 bases; unmatched junction nucleotides: 13. The CDR3 nucleotides are TGCGCCAGCAGCCGAACGAACGGGGACAGGGTCGCTTCACCCCTCCACTTT. It encodes CASSRTNGDRVASPLHF.

The CDR3 region has the DNA TGTGCCAGCAGCTCCCCAGGATCTTATGGCTACACCTTC. It encodes CASSSPGSYGYTF. This chain joins TRBV11-3 and TRBJ1-2; D ambiguous. The CDR3 loop spans 13 amino acids. The germline CDR1 and CDR2 sequences are SGHNT and YENEEA. Trimming removed 4 bases at V and 5 bases at J, with 11 bases between.

This clone appeared a few times. The rearrangement joins TRBV4-1 to TRBJ2-3; D may be TRBD2 (5 bases). This CDR3 comprises 15 residues. Deletions cut 2 bases from V and 6 bases from J, with 15 bases between. CDR1 and CDR2 (germline): MGHRA, YSYEKL. The CDR3 DNA follows: TGCGCCAGCAGCCAATACGAGAGGGCAACTGATACGCAGTATTTT. Its translation is CASSQYERATDTQYF.

On this clone: Other DNA variants within this sample encode the same CDR3. This chain links TRBV7-2 with TRBJ2-7; 8 nucleotides match TRBD1. In germline, CDR1 is SGHTA, CDR2 FQGNSA. The CDR3 totals 14 residues. After removal of 5 bases from V and 4 bases from J, the junction contained 7 bases not matched to a gene. The CDR3 is CASSPRDRGYEQYF. CDR3 nucleotides: TGTGCCAGCAGCCCACGAGACAGGGGATACGAGCAGTACTTC.

This chain uses TRBV5-1 with TRBJ2-1; no firm D call. Germline values: CDR1 SGHRS, CDR2 YFSETQ. The CDR3 is made up of 14 amino acids. V gave up 3 bases and J gave up 6 bases, with 13 bases separating them. CDR3 sequence (DNA): TGCGCCAGCAGCTCATCCTTACAGCCCAATGAGCAGTTCTTC. It encodes CASSSSLQPNEQFF.

A note on this clone: A junction boundary mismatches the germline segment, possibly from a read error. CDR3 coding DNA: TGTGCCAGCAGCGCGGGGGTGGGGGGCTCCTACAATGAGCAGCTCTTC. Its translation is CASSAGVGGSYNEQLF. The chain combines TRBV5-6 with TRBJ2-1; D possibly corresponds to TRBD2 (7 bases). There are 16 residues in the CDR3. Germline lookup yields CDR1 SGHDT and CDR2 YYEEEE.

CDR3 residues: CAISVEGTNYGYTF. Here the CDR3 DNA reads TGTGCCATCAGTGTGGAGGGGACGAACTATGGCTACACCTTC. V usage is TRBV10-3 and J usage is TRBJ1-2; possible D gene TRBD1, 5 bases. CDR1 and CDR2 from the germline V gene are ENHRY and SYGVKD. CDR3 length: 14 residues. Trimming left V 4 bases short and J 2 bases short, with 11 bases between.

The chain carries TRBV6-4 and TRBJ2-6; a possible D gene is TRBD1 (6 bases). The CDR3 has 16 residues. V dropped 1 base and J dropped 2 bases, with 9 bases sitting between them. The germline V gene has CDR1 MRHNA and CDR2 SNTAGT. DNA for the CDR3: TGTGCCAGCAGTGACTACAGGGACCCTGGGGCCAACGTCCTGACTTTC. This gives the protein CASSDYRDPGANVLTF.

V gene TRBV10-1 combines with J gene TRBJ2-5, with 8 nucleotides matching TRBD2. With V trimmed by 6 bases and J by 1 base, 13 bases remained unmatched. Germline loops: CDR1 WNHNN, CDR2 SYGVQD (reference sequence). The CDR3 spans 17 residues. The chain's CDR3 is CASSLPPGLGIQETQYF. CDR3 bases: TGCGCCAGCAGCCTACCCCCGGGACTAGGGATCCAAGAGACCCAGTACTTC.